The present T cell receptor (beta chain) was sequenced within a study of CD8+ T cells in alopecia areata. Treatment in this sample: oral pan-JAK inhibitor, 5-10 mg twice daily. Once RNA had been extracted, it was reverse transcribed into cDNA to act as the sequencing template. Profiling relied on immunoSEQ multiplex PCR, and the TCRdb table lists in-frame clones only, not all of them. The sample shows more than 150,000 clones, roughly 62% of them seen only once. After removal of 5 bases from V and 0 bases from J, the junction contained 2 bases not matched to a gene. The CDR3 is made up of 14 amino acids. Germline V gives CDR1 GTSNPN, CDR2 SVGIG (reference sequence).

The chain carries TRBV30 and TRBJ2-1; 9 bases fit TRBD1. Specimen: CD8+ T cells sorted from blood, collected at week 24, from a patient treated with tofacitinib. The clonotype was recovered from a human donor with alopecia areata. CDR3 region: CAWDRGTSYNEQFF. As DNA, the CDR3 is TGTGCCTGGGACAGGGGGACCTCCTACAATGAGCAGTTCTTC.